One T cell receptor beta chain is described in this entry. Its antigen is undetermined. The protocol was immunoSEQ multiplex PCR, while the TCRdb copy is restricted to in-frame clones and leaves out a portion. Of 25,000 to 30,000 clones listed, around 82% are singletons. This sample was included in a study of lymphopenia after photon versus proton radiotherapy. Study-wide findings and caveats: After lymphocyte nadir, photon-treated repertoires showed oligoclonal expansion, especially CD8+ Temra. Post-nadir TCR diversity decline inversely tracked overall survival among those who died. Survival link was tested only in deceased patients; proton benefit remains a possibility.

The source of this sequence is a man between 50 and 59 years old with gastric cancer. The material sequenced was peripheral blood, taken from a patient treated with photon-based radiotherapy.

CDR3: CASSQLDSNQPQHF. CDR3 in DNA: TGTGCCAGCAGCCAATTGGATAGCAATCAGCCCCAGCATTTT. The rearrangement uses TRBV9 and TRBJ1-5, with D unresolved. Germline V gene data show CDR1 as SGDLS and CDR2 as YYNGEE. The CDR3 is 14 residues long. V lost 4 bases and J 0 bases, leaving 8 bases between the germline ends.